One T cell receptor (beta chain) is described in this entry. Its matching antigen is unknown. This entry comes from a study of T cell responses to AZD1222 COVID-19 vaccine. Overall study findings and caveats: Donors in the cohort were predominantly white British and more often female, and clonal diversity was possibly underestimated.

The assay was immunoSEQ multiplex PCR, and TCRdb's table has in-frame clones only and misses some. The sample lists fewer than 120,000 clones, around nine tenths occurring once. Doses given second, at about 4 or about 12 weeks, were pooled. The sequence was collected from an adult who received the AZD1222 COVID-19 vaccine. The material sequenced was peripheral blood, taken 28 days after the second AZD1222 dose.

The CDR3 coding sequence is TGTGCCAGCAGCCGAATGGGACAGGCCACTGAAGCTTTCTTT. Translation gives CASSRMGQATEAFF. The chain has TRBV7-8 and TRBJ1-1, with 8 nucleotides matching TRBD1. V lost 5 bases to trimming and J lost 4 bases; unmatched junction nucleotides: 6. From germline, CDR1 is SGHVS and CDR2 FQNEAQ. This CDR3 comprises 14 residues.